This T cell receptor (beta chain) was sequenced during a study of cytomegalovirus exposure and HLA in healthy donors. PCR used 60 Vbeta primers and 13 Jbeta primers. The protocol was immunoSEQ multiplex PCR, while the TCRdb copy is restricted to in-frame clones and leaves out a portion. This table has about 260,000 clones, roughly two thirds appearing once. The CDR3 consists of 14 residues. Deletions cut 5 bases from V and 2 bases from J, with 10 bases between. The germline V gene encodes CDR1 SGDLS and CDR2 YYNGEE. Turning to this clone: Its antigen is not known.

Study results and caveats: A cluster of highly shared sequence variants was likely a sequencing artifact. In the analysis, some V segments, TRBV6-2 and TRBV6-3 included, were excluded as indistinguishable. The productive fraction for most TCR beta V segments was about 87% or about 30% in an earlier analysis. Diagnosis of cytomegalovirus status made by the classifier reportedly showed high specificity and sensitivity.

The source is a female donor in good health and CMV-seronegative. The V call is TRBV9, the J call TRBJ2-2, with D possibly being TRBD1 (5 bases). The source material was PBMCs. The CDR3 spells CASRAQGNTGELFF. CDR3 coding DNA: TGTGCCAGCAGGGCGCAGGGAAACACCGGGGAGCTGTTTTTT.